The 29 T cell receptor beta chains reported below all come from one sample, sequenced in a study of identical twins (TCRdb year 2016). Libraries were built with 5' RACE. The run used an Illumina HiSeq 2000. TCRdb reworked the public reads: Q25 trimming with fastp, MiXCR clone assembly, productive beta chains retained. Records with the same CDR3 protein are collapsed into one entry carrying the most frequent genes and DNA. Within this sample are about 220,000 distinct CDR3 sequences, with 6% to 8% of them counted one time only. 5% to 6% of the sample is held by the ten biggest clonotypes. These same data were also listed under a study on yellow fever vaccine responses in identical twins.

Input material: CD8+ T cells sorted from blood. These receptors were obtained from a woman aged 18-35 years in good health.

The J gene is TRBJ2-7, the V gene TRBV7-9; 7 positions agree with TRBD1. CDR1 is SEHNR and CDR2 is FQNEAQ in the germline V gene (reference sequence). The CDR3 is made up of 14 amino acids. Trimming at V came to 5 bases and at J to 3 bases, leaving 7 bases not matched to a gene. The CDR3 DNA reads TGTGCCAGCAGCCTAAGGGACAGCCACTACGAGCAGTACGTC. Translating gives CASSLRDSHYEQYV.

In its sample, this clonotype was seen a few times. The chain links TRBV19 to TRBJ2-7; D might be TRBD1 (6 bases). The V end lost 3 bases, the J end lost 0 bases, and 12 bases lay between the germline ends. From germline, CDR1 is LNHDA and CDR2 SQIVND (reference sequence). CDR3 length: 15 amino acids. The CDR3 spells CASSMGKGGSYEQYF. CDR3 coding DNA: TGTGCCAGTAGTATGGGGAAAGGGGGCTCCTACGAGCAGTACTTC. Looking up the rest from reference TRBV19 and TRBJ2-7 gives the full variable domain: DGGITQSPKYLFRKEGQNVTLSCEQNLNHDAMYWYRQDPGQGLRLIYYSQIVNDFQKGDIAEGYSVSREKKESFPLTVTSAQKNPTAFYLCASSMGKGGSYEQYFGPGTRLTVT.

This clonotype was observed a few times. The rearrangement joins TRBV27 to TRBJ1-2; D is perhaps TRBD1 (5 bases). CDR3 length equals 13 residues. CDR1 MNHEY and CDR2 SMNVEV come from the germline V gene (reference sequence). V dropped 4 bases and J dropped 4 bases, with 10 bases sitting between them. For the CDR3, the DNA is TGTGCCAGCAGTTCGACAGCTTCCTATGGCTACACCTTC. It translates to CASSSTASYGYTF.

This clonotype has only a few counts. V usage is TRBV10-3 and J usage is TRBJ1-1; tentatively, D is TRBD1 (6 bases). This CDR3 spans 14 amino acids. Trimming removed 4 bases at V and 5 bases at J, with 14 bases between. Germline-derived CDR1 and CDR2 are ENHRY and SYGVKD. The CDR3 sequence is CAISVGGQGTEAFF. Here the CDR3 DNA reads TGTGCCATCAGTGTGGGGGGGCAGGGTACTGAAGCTTTCTTT.

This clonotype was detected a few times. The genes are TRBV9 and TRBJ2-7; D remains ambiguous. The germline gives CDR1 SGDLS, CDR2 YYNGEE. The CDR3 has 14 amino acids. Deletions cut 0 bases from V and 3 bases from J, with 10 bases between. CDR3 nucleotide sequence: TGTGCCAGCAGCGTAGCACCCGGCGTCTACGAGCAGTACTTC. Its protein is CASSVAPGVYEQYF.

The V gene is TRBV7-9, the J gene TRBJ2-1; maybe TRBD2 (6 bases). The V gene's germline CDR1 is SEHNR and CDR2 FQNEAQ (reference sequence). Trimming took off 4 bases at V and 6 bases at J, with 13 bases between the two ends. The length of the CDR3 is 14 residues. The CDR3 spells CASSSQLAANEQFF. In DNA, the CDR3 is TGTGCCAGCAGCTCTCAACTAGCAGCCAATGAGCAGTTCTTC.

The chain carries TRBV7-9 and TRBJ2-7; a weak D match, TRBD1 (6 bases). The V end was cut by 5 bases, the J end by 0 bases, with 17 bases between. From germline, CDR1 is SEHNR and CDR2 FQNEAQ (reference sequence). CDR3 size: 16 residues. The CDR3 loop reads CASSQLQGLSSYEQYF. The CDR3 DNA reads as TGTGCCAGCAGCCAATTACAGGGCCTGAGCTCCTACGAGCAGTACTTC.

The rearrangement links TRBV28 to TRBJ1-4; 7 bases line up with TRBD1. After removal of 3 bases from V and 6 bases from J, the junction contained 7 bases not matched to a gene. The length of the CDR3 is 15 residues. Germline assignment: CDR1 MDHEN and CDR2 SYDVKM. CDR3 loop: CASSFSRGTDEKLFF. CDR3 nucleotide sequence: TGTGCCAGCAGTTTCTCCAGAGGGACAGATGAAAAACTGTTTTTT. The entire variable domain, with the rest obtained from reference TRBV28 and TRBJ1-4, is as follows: DVKVTQSSRYLVKRTGEKVFLECVQDMDHENMFWYRQDPGLGLRLIYFSYDVKMKEKGDIPEGYSVSREKKERFSLILESASTNQTSMYLCASSFSRGTDEKLFFGSGTQLSVL.

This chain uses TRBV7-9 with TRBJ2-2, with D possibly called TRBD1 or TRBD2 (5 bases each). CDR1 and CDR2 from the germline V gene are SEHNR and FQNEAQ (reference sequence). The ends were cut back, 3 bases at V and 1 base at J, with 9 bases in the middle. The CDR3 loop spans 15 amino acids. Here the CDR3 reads CASSFRDGNTGELFF. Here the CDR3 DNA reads TGTGCCAGCAGCTTCCGGGACGGGAACACCGGGGAGCTGTTTTTT.

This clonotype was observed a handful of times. CDR3 DNA: TGTGCCAGCCCCATAGGAAGGGACTACGAGCAGTACGTC. This sequence encodes CASPIGRDYEQYV. The chain links TRBV2 to TRBJ2-7; unclear D gene. Per germline, CDR1 SNHLY and CDR2 FYNNEI. Trimming cost V 8 bases and J 3 bases, with 14 bases left between them. The CDR3 runs to 13 residues.

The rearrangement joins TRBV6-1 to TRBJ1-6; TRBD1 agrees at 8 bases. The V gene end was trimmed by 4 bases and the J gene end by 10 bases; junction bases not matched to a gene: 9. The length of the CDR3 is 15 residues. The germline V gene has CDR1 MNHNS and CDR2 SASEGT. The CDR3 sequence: CASSGWTGLGSPLHF. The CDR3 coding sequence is TGTGCCAGCAGTGGATGGACAGGGTTAGGATCACCCCTCCACTTT.

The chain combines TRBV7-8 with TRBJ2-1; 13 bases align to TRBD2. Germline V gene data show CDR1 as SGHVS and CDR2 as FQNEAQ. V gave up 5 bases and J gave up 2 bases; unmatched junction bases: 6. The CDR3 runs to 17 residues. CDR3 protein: CASSPRTSGSTYNEQFF. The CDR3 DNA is TGTGCCAGCAGCCCCCGGACTAGCGGGAGCACCTACAATGAGCAGTTCTTC.

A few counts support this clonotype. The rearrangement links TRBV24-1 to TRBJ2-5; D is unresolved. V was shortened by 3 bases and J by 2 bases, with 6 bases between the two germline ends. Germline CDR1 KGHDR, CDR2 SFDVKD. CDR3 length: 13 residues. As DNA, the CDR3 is TGTGCCACCAGTGATCCCCCTCAAGAGACCCAGTACTTC. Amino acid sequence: CATSDPPQETQYF.

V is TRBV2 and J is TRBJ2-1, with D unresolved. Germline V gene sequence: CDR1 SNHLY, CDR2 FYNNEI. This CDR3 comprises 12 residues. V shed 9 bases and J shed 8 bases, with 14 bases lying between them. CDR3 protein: CASTAALYEQFF. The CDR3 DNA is TGTGCCAGTACAGCTGCGTTGTATGAGCAGTTCTTC.

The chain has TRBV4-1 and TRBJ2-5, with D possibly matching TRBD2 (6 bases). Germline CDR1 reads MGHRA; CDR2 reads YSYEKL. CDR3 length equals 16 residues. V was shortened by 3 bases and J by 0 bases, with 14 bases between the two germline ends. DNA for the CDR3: TGCGCCAGCAGCCATCGTGGCGGGGCAAACCAAGAGACCCAGTACTTC. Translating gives CASSHRGGANQETQYF.

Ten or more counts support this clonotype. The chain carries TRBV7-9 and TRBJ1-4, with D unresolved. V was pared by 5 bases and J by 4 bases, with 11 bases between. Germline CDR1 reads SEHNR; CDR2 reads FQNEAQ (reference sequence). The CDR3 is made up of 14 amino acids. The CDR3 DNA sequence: TGTGCCAGCAGCCCCGGATTCGATAATGAAAAACTGTTTTTT. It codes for CASSPGFDNEKLFF.

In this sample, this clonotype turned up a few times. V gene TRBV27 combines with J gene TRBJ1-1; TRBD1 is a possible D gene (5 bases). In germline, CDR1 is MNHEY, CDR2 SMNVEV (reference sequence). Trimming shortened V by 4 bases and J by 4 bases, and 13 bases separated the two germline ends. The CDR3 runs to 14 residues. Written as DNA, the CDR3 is TGTGCCAGCAGTTCCCCAGGGCCGGGCACTGAAGCTTTCTTT. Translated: CASSSPGPGTEAFF.

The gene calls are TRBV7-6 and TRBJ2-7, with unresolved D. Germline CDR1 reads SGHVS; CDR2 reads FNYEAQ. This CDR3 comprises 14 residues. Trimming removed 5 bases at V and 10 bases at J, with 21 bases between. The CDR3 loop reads CASSLYPEPQVQYF. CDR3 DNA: TGTGCCAGCAGCCTATACCCGGAACCGCAGGTCCAGTACTTC. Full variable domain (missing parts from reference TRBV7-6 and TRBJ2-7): GAGVSQSPRYKVTKRGQDVALRCDPISGHVSLYWYRQALGQGPEFLTYFNYEAQQDKSGLPNDRFSAERPEGSISTLTIQRTEQRDSAMYRCASSLYPEPQVQYFGPGTRLTVT.

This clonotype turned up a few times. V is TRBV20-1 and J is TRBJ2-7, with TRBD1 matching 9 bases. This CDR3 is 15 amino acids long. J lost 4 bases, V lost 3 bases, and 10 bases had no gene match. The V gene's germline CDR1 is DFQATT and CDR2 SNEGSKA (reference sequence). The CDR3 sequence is CSASSLLGQGYEQYF. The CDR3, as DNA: TGCAGTGCTAGCAGTCTGCTCGGACAGGGGTACGAGCAGTACTTC.

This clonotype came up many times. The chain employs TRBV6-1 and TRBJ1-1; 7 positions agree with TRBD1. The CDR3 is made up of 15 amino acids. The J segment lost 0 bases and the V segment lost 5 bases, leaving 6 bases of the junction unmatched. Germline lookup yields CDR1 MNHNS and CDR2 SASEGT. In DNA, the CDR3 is TGTGCCAGCAGTCCAAAGACAGGGCTGAACACTGAAGCTTTCTTT. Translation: CASSPKTGLNTEAFF.

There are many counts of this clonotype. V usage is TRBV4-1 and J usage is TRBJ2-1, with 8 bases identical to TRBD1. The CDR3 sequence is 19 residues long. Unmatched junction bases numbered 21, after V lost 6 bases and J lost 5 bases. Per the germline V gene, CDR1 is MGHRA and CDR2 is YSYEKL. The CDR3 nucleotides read TGCGCCAGCAGACCCATAGTTTTCCGGACAGGGACGCCCAACAATGAGCAGTTCTTC. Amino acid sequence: CASRPIVFRTGTPNNEQFF.

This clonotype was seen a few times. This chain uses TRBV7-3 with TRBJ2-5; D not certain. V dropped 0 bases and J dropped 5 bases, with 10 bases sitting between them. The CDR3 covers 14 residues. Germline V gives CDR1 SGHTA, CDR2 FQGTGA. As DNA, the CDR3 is TGTGCCAGCAGCTTAACGTTGGGTACGGAGACCCAGTACTTC. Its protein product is CASSLTLGTETQYF.

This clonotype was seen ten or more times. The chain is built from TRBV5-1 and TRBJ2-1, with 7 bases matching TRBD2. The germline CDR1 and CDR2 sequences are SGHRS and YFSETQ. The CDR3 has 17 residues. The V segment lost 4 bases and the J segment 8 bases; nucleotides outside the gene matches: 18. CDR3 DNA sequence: TGCGCCAGCAGCCCCAACCTATGGGCGGCGGGGGAGGATGAGCAGTTCTTC. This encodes CASSPNLWAAGEDEQFF. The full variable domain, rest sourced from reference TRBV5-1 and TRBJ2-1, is KAGVTQTPRYLIKTRGQQVTLSCSPISGHRSVSWYQQTPGQGLQFLFEYFSETQRNKGNFPGRFSGRQFSNSRSEMNVSTLELGDSALYLCASSPNLWAAGEDEQFFGPGTRLTVL.

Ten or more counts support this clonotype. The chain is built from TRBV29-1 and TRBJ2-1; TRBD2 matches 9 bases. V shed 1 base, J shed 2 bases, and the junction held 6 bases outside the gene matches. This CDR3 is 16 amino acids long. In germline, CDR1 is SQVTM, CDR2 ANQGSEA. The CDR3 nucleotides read TGCAGCGTTGAAGGCCTTCTAGCGGGGCCCTACAATGAGCAGTTCTTC. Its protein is CSVEGLLAGPYNEQFF.

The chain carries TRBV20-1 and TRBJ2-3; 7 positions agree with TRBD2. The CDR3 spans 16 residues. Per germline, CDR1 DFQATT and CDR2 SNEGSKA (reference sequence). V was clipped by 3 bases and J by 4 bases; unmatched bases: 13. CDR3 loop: CSASRLREGRADTQYF. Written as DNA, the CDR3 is TGCAGTGCTAGCAGGTTGAGGGAGGGCCGAGCAGATACGCAGTATTTT.

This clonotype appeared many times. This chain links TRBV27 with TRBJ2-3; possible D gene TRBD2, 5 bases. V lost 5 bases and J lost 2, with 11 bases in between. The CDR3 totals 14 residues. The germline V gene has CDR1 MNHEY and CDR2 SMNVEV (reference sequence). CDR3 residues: CASSNAGLTDTQYF. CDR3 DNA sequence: TGTGCCAGCAGTAATGCGGGCCTCACAGATACGCAGTATTTT.

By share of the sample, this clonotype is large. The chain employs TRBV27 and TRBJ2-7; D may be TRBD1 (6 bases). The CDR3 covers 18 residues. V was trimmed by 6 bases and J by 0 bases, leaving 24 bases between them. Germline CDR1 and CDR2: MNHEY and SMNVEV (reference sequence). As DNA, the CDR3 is TGTGCCAGCAGCCAAAAAGCGTCGCAGGGGACCTACTCCTACGAGCAGTACTTC. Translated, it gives CASSQKASQGTYSYEQYF.

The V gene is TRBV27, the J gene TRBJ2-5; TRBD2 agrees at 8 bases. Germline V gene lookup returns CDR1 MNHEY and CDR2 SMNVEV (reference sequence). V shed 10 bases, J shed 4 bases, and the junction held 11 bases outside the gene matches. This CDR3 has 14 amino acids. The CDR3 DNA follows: TGTGCCACCTCGAGCGGGAGCCGCCCAGAGACCCAGTACTTC. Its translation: CATSSGSRPETQYF.

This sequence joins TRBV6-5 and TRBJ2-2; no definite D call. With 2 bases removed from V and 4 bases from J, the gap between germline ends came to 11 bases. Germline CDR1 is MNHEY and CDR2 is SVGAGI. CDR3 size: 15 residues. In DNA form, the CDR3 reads TGTGCCAGCAGTTACGGGGAAGGAAGCACCGGGGAGCTGTTTTTT. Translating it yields CASSYGEGSTGELFF.